One and the same sample provided the 13 T cell receptor beta chains below, sequenced in a study of T-cell reconstitution after alpha-beta-depleted transplantation in children. A TCRbeta library incorporating unique molecular identifiers was prepared. TCRdb used MiXCR to reprocess the PCR reads, holding one entry per CDR3 protein. This table has a few hundred thousand distinct CDR3 sequences, just over 20% appearing once. The sample in question was PBMCs from the stem cell graft donor, obtained from the stem cell graft. The receptor source for this set is a human donor who donated a stem cell graft to a child with acute myeloid leukemia.

The chain recombines TRBV12-3 or TRBV12-4 with TRBJ1-5; 7 nucleotides align to TRBD1. The CDR3 covers 16 residues. With V trimmed by 2 bases and J by 6 bases, 10 bases remained unmatched. CDR3 in amino acids: CASSLTWDRYRQPQHF. The CDR3 bases are TGTGCCAGCAGTTTAACTTGGGACAGATACCGTCAGCCCCAGCATTTT.

V gene TRBV3-1 combines with J gene TRBJ2-5; tentatively, D is TRBD1 (6 bases). The CDR3 has 13 amino acids. Trimming shortened V by 10 bases and J by 3 bases, and 15 bases separated the two germline ends. Germline assignment: CDR1 LGHDT and CDR2 YNNKEL (reference sequence). CDR3 DNA: TGTGCCACCATCCTACAGGGTAAAGAGACCCAGTACTTC. Translating gives CATILQGKETQYF.

In DNA, the CDR3 is TGCGCCAGCAGCCAAGTAGGGCTAGCGGGAGCGGGCACAGATACGCAGTATTTT. This codes for CASSQVGLAGAGTDTQYF. V and J are TRBV4-1 and TRBJ2-3; 10 bases match TRBD2. J lost 1 base, V lost 1 base, and 8 bases had no gene match. CDR1 MGHRA and CDR2 YSYEKL come from the germline V gene. The CDR3 is made up of 18 amino acids.

This chain links TRBV5-1 with TRBJ2-3, with D uncertain. CDR3 length equals 10 residues. V was pared by 6 bases and J by 3 bases, with 2 bases between. Germline CDR1 SGHRS, CDR2 YFSETQ. The CDR3 bases are TGCGCCAGCAAAACAGATACGCAGTATTTT. This translates into CASKTDTQYF.

This clonotype has only a few counts. The chain couples TRBV5-1 to TRBJ2-3; either TRBD1 or TRBD2 may supply D (5 bases each). The CDR3 totals 15 residues. V gave up 0 bases and J gave up 4 bases, with 12 bases separating them. Germline CDR1 SGHRS, CDR2 YFSETQ. The CDR3 region has the DNA TGCGCCAGCAGCTTGGGGGGGACGGGGCCAGATACGCAGTATTTT. Translation gives CASSLGGTGPDTQYF. Full variable domain (remainder filled in from reference TRBV5-1 and TRBJ2-3): KAGVTQTPRYLIKTRGQQVTLSCSPISGHRSVSWYQQTPGQGLQFLFEYFSETQRNKGNFPGRFSGRQFSNSRSEMNVSTLELGDSALYLCASSLGGTGPDTQYFGPGTRLTVL.

This clonotype was found a few times. DNA of the CDR3: TGCAGTGCTAGTGCCCTAAATCAGCCCCAGCATTTT. Translated, it gives CSASALNQPQHF. The V gene is TRBV20-1, the J gene TRBJ1-5; D gene unclear. Looked up from germline, CDR1 is DFQATT and CDR2 is SNEGSKA (reference sequence). This CDR3 comprises 12 residues. V lost 3 bases and J 4 bases, leaving 7 bases between the germline ends.

A few counts support this clonotype. The chain recombines TRBV4-1 with TRBJ2-7; D may be TRBD2 (6 bases). Germline V lookup: CDR1 MGHRA, CDR2 YSYEKL. Trimming took off 0 bases at V and 1 base at J, with 13 bases between the two ends. CDR3 length equals 16 residues. The CDR3 sequence: CASSQDELARSYEQYF. The CDR3 DNA follows: TGCGCCAGCAGCCAAGATGAGCTAGCGAGATCCTACGAGCAGTACTTC.

In its sample, this clonotype was seen a few times. The chain is built from TRBV28 and TRBJ2-3; the D gene is possibly TRBD2 (6 bases). Germline-derived CDR1 and CDR2 are MDHEN and SYDVKM. V shed 3 bases and J shed 2 bases, with 12 bases lying between them. This CDR3 contains 15 residues. Here the CDR3 DNA reads TGTGCCAGCAGTTTTCGAGCGGACTACACAGATACGCAGTATTTT. Its translation: CASSFRADYTDTQYF.

V and J are TRBV19 and TRBJ2-1, with unresolved D. CDR1 is LNHDA, CDR2 SQIVND, per germline (reference sequence). The CDR3 has 14 amino acids. V lost 5 bases to trimming and J lost 6 bases, with 14 bases between them. The CDR3 DNA reads as TGTGCCAGTAGTCCCCAGAAGGTCGTCAATGAGCAGTTCTTC. Translated, it gives CASSPQKVVNEQFF.

This rearrangement joins TRBV6-5 to TRBJ1-2, with D possibly matching TRBD1 (6 bases). The CDR3 extends over 13 amino acids. Deletions cut 0 bases from V and 12 bases from J, with 14 bases between. In germline, CDR1 is MNHEY, CDR2 SVGAGI. The CDR3 bases are TGTGCCAGCAGTTACTCAGCCGGGGGCAGGAACACCTTC. Translation gives CASSYSAGGRNTF.

The chain employs TRBV27 and TRBJ1-2, with D tentatively TRBD1 (6 bases). V was shortened by 3 bases and J by 0 bases, with 20 bases between the two germline ends. CDR3 length equals 18 residues. CDR1 MNHEY and CDR2 SMNVEV come from the germline V gene (reference sequence). The CDR3 protein is CASSFVGGGRVTNYGYTF. The CDR3 region has the DNA TGTGCCAGCAGTTTTGTGGGTGGGGGGCGAGTCACTAACTATGGCTACACCTTC.

This clonotype was seen repeatedly, ten times or more. The genes are TRBV12-3 or TRBV12-4 and TRBJ1-4; D gene unclear. CDR3 size: 15 residues. V gave up 6 bases and J gave up 4 bases, with 15 bases separating them. The CDR3 region has the DNA TGTGCCAGCAGGCAACAACAGAACAATAATGAAAAACTGTTTTTT. It translates to CASRQQQNNNEKLFF.

This clonotype was seen many times. This sequence joins TRBV10-2 and TRBJ2-5, with unresolved D. CDR3 length: 11 residues. V lost 2 bases and J 5 bases, leaving 3 bases between the germline ends. Germline V lookup: CDR1 WSHSY, CDR2 SAAADI. CDR3 in DNA: TGCGCCAGCAGTGAGGATGAGACCCAGTACTTC. Translation: CASSEDETQYF.